This section outlines one T cell receptor beta chain sequence together with its context. Germline V gives CDR1 SGHTA, CDR2 FQGNSA. V lost 2 bases to trimming and J lost 5 bases, with 9 bases between them. The CDR3 has 14 residues. The data are from a study of OX40 agonist ivuxolimab in advanced cancers. Overall study: At doses from 0.01 to 10 mg/kg, patients were given intravenous ivuxolimab every 2 weeks. Three dose-escalation patients had partial responses: one with hepatocellular carcinoma and two with cutaneous melanoma.

The method was immunoSEQ multiplex PCR; TCRdb's version includes in-frame clones alone and lacks a portion of them. This sample carries 20,000 to 25,000 clones, around 83% of them seen once, and the ten largest clones take under 35%. Sequences were derived from CD4+ or CD8+ T cells sorted from blood, sampled in a trial of the OX40 agonist ivuxolimab. This chain connects TRBV7-2 to TRBJ2-2; D gene unclear. The sequence derives from an adult with an advanced solid tumor such as melanoma, head and neck, liver or kidney cancer. CDR3 DNA: TGTGCCAGCAGCTTATATGAAGGAACCGGGGAGCTGTTTTTT. The encoded protein is CASSLYEGTGELFF. The entire variable domain, with the rest obtained from reference TRBV7-2 and TRBJ2-2, is as follows: GAGVSQSPSNKVTEKGKDVELRCDPISGHTALYWYRQSLGQGLEFLIYFQGNSAPDKSGLPSDRFSAERTGGSVSTLTIQRTQQEDSAVYLCASSLYEGTGELFFGEGSRLTVL.